Included here is one TCR beta chain sequence, with context. V shed 2 bases and J 1 base; nucleotides not matched to a gene: 0. This CDR3 region has 14 residues. Germline lookup yields CDR1 MNHEY and CDR2 SVGAGI. Graft samples were processed, releasing intraepithelial and lamina propria lymphocytes. Libraries were prepared by immunoSEQ multiplex PCR; TCRdb keeps only in-frame clonotypes and omits some of them. The sample comprises over 60,000 clones, around 90% of which are singletons, and around 1.7% rests with the top ten. The entry originates in a study of graft-versus-host responses after intestinal transplantation.

The gene calls are TRBV6-5 and TRBJ2-3; 7 nucleotides agree with TRBD2. The receptor was isolated from a human patient who received an intestinal transplant, so some T cells may come from the graft donor. Sequencing was performed on ileum tissue, taken more than 350 days after transplant. DNA for the CDR3: TGTGCCAGCAGTTACGGGGGGGGCACAGATACGCAGTATTTT. Translating gives CASSYGGGTDTQYF.